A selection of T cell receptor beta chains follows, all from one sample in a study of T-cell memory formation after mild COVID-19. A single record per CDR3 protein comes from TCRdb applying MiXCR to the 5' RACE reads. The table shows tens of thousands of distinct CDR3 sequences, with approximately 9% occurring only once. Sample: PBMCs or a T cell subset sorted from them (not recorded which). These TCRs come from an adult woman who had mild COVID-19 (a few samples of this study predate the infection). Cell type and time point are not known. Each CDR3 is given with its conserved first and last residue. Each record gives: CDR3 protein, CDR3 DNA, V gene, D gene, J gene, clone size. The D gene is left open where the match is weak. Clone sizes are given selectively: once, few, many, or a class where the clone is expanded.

CDR3aa: CASSQVESYEQYF; CDR3nt: TGTGCCAGCAGCCAAGTCGAGTCCTACGAGCAGTACTTC; v_gene: TRBV14; d_gene: NA; j_gene: TRBJ2-7; abundance: few
CDR3aa: CASSQERASALSTIYF; CDR3nt: TGCGCCAGCAGCCAAGAAAGGGCGTCAGCGTTAAGCACCATATATTTT; v_gene: TRBV4-3; d_gene: NA; j_gene: TRBJ1-3; abundance: few
CDR3aa: CSARDPPGQFF; CDR3nt: TGCAGTGCTAGAGATCCTCCTGGGCAGTTCTTC; v_gene: TRBV20-1; d_gene: NA; j_gene: TRBJ2-1; abundance: many
CDR3aa: CASSSPSQESHEQYF; CDR3nt: TGTGCCAGCAGTTCCCCTTCCCAGGAAAGCCACGAGCAGTACTTC; v_gene: TRBV3-1; d_gene: NA; j_gene: TRBJ2-7; abundance: NA
CDR3aa: CASSVDRSPREQYF; CDR3nt: TGTGCCAGCAGTGTAGACCGCAGCCCACGAGAGCAGTACTTC; v_gene: TRBV2; d_gene: NA; j_gene: TRBJ2-7; abundance: few
CDR3aa: CASSLSSGSTEAFF; CDR3nt: TGTGCCAGCAGCTTATCATCAGGGAGCACTGAAGCTTTCTTT; v_gene: TRBV7-2; d_gene: NA; j_gene: TRBJ1-1; abundance: NA
CDR3aa: CASSPLRAGNIQYF; CDR3nt: TGTGCCAGCAGCCCGCTTCGGGCGGGTAACATTCAGTACTTC; v_gene: TRBV3-1; d_gene: NA; j_gene: TRBJ2-4; abundance: many
CDR3aa: CSALLFADKAYQETQYF; CDR3nt: TGCAGTGCCCTACTGTTCGCGGACAAAGCGTACCAAGAGACCCAGTACTTC; v_gene: TRBV20-1; d_gene: NA; j_gene: TRBJ2-5; abundance: NA
CDR3aa: CASSLEGTPYGYTF; CDR3nt: TGCGCCAGCAGCTTGGAAGGGACACCCTATGGCTACACCTTC; v_gene: TRBV5-1; d_gene: NA; j_gene: TRBJ1-2; abundance: many
CDR3aa: CASSAASGGFTDTQYF; CDR3nt: TGTGCCAGCAGCGCAGCTAGCGGGGGGTTCACAGATACGCAGTATTTT; v_gene: TRBV9; d_gene: TRBD2; j_gene: TRBJ2-3; abundance: many
CDR3aa: CASSQPLRDSGNTIYF; CDR3nt: TGTGCCAGCAGCCAACCACTCCGGGACTCTGGAAACACCATATATTTT; v_gene: TRBV4-2; d_gene: NA; j_gene: TRBJ1-3; abundance: few
CDR3aa: CASSQENRGDTEAFF; CDR3nt: TGTGCCAGCAGCCAAGAGAACAGGGGCGACACTGAAGCTTTCTTT; v_gene: TRBV4-2; d_gene: TRBD1; j_gene: TRBJ1-1; abundance: few
CDR3aa: CASSKRGSGFEQYF; CDR3nt: TGTGCCAGCAGCAAGAGAGGGAGTGGTTTCGAGCAGTACTTC; v_gene: TRBV5-4; d_gene: NA; j_gene: TRBJ2-7; abundance: NA
CDR3aa: CASSAWAGGEQYF; CDR3nt: TGTGCCAGCAGTGCCTGGGCTGGGGGAGAGCAGTACTTC; v_gene: TRBV2; d_gene: NA; j_gene: TRBJ2-7; abundance: NA
CDR3aa: CASSPYELGANVLTF; CDR3nt: TGTGCCAGCAGCCCGTATGAGTTAGGGGCCAACGTCCTGACTTTC; v_gene: TRBV11-2; d_gene: NA; j_gene: TRBJ2-6; abundance: few
CDR3aa: CASSFAAPPQYF; CDR3nt: TGTGCCAGCAGTTTCGCCGCTCCCCCTCAGTATTTT; v_gene: TRBV7-9; d_gene: NA; j_gene: TRBJ2-3; abundance: many
CDR3aa: CASSLRRGSSYNEQFF; CDR3nt: TGTGCCAGCAGCTTAAGGCGGGGCAGCTCCTACAATGAGCAGTTCTTC; v_gene: TRBV7-7; d_gene: NA; j_gene: TRBJ2-1; abundance: few
CDR3aa: CASSFREDTEAFF; CDR3nt: TGTGCCAGCAGTTTCAGGGAGGACACTGAAGCTTTCTTT; v_gene: TRBV6-6; d_gene: NA; j_gene: TRBJ1-1; abundance: few
CDR3aa: CASSQDTGADQPQHF; CDR3nt: TGCGCCAGCAGCCAAGATACGGGCGCTGATCAGCCCCAGCATTTT; v_gene: TRBV4-3; d_gene: NA; j_gene: TRBJ1-5; abundance: few
CDR3aa: CASSGQSTGELFF; CDR3nt: TGTGCCAGCAGTGGACAGTCCACCGGGGAGCTGTTTTTT; v_gene: TRBV6-4; d_gene: NA; j_gene: TRBJ2-2; abundance: medium-sized
CDR3aa: CAGGSGVEQYF; CDR3nt: TGTGCCGGGGGGTCGGGTGTGGAGCAGTACTTC; v_gene: TRBV7-9; d_gene: NA; j_gene: TRBJ2-7; abundance: NA
CDR3aa: CASSYRGRLDGYTF; CDR3nt: TGTGCCAGCAGCTACAGGGGGCGCCTCGATGGCTACACCTTC; v_gene: TRBV12-3/TRBV12-4; d_gene: TRBD1; j_gene: TRBJ1-2; abundance: NA
CDR3aa: CASSPTGDGDTEAFF; CDR3nt: TGTGCCAGCAGCCCCACAGGGGACGGGGACACTGAAGCTTTCTTT; v_gene: TRBV7-2; d_gene: TRBD1; j_gene: TRBJ1-1; abundance: few
CDR3aa: CASSHRDGSNSPLHF; CDR3nt: TGTGCCAGCAGCCACCGGGACGGCTCTAATTCACCCCTCCACTTT; v_gene: TRBV7-9; d_gene: NA; j_gene: TRBJ1-6; abundance: few
CDR3aa: CASSLEDTQYF; CDR3nt: TGCGCCAGCAGCTTGGAAGATACGCAGTATTTT; v_gene: TRBV5-1; d_gene: NA; j_gene: TRBJ2-3; abundance: many
CDR3aa: CASSPSGLPQETQYF; CDR3nt: TGTGCCAGCAGTCCCTCGGGACTCCCCCAAGAGACCCAGTACTTC; v_gene: TRBV12-3/TRBV12-4; d_gene: NA; j_gene: TRBJ2-5; abundance: NA
CDR3aa: CASSSPTTGIGQPQHF; CDR3nt: TGTGCCAGCAGTTCCCCGACGACAGGGATAGGCCAGCCCCAGCATTTT; v_gene: TRBV12-3/TRBV12-4; d_gene: TRBD1; j_gene: TRBJ1-5; abundance: few
CDR3aa: CASSLAGNTDTQYF; CDR3nt: TGTGCCAGCAGCTTAGCGGGGAACACAGATACGCAGTATTTT; v_gene: TRBV11-3; d_gene: NA; j_gene: TRBJ2-3; abundance: many
CDR3aa: CSAPRGAQETQYF; CDR3nt: TGCAGTGCTCCGCGGGGGGCCCAAGAGACCCAGTACTTC; v_gene: TRBV20-1; d_gene: TRBD2; j_gene: TRBJ2-5; abundance: many
CDR3aa: CSARDPGLVQPQHF; CDR3nt: TGCAGTGCTAGAGACCCGGGGTTGGTTCAGCCCCAGCATTTT; v_gene: TRBV20-1; d_gene: NA; j_gene: TRBJ1-5; abundance: few
CDR3aa: CASSLLPGAGGPIGELFF; CDR3nt: TGCGCCAGCAGCCTACTCCCCGGAGCGGGGGGGCCGATCGGGGAGCTGTTTTTT; v_gene: TRBV5-1; d_gene: TRBD2; j_gene: TRBJ2-2; abundance: many
CDR3aa: CASSLAPGSSYEQYF; CDR3nt: TGTGCCAGCAGCTTAGCCCCAGGGAGCTCCTACGAGCAGTACTTC; v_gene: TRBV7-8; d_gene: NA; j_gene: TRBJ2-7; abundance: few
CDR3aa: CASSYSSVSSTDTQYF; CDR3nt: TGTGCCAGCAGTTACTCGTCTGTTTCTAGCACAGATACGCAGTATTTT; v_gene: TRBV6-6; d_gene: NA; j_gene: TRBJ2-3; abundance: few
CDR3aa: CASRQTAGTGVNEQFF; CDR3nt: TGTGCCAGCAGACAAACTGCCGGGACAGGGGTCAATGAGCAGTTCTTC; v_gene: TRBV12-3/TRBV12-4; d_gene: TRBD1; j_gene: TRBJ2-1; abundance: few
CDR3aa: CASSSLGYGYTF; CDR3nt: TGTGCCAGCAGTTCCTTAGGGTATGGCTACACCTTC; v_gene: TRBV12-3/TRBV12-4; d_gene: NA; j_gene: TRBJ1-2; abundance: few
CDR3aa: CSALSPSSGTRETQYF; CDR3nt: TGCAGTGCTTTAAGCCCGAGTAGCGGGACCCGGGAGACCCAGTACTTC; v_gene: TRBV20-1; d_gene: TRBD2; j_gene: TRBJ2-5; abundance: many
CDR3aa: CASSHQQGNTEAFF; CDR3nt: TGTGCCAGCAGCCACCAACAGGGGAACACTGAAGCTTTCTTT; v_gene: TRBV3-1; d_gene: NA; j_gene: TRBJ1-1; abundance: few
CDR3aa: CSAKSGGTYNEQFF; CDR3nt: TGCAGTGCTAAGAGCGGAGGAACCTACAATGAGCAGTTCTTC; v_gene: TRBV20-1; d_gene: NA; j_gene: TRBJ2-1; abundance: many
CDR3aa: CASSQTSGSSVGETQYF; CDR3nt: TGCGCCAGCAGCCAGACTAGCGGGAGCTCTGTCGGGGAGACCCAGTACTTC; v_gene: TRBV4-3; d_gene: TRBD2; j_gene: TRBJ2-5; abundance: few
CDR3aa: CASSLSGLAYSYEQYF; CDR3nt: TGTGCCAGCAGTTTGTCGGGACTAGCGTATTCCTACGAGCAGTACTTC; v_gene: TRBV28; d_gene: TRBD2; j_gene: TRBJ2-7; abundance: NA
CDR3aa: CASSLEPGYEQYF; CDR3nt: TGCGCCAGCAGCTTGGAGCCAGGGTACGAGCAGTACTTC; v_gene: TRBV5-1; d_gene: NA; j_gene: TRBJ2-7; abundance: NA